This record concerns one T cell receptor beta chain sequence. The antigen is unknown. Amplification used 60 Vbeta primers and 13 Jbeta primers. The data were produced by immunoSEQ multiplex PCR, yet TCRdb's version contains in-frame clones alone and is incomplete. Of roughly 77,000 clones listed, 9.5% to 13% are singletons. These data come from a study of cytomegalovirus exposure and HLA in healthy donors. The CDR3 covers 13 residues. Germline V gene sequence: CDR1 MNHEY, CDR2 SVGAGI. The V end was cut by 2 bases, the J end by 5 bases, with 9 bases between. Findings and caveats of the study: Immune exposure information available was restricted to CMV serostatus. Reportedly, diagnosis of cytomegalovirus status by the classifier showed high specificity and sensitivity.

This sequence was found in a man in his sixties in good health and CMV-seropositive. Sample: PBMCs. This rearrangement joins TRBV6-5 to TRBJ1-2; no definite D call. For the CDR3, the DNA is TGTGCCAGCAGTTACGGTTTGAGTTATGGCTACACCTTC. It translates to CASSYGLSYGYTF.